The 23 T cell receptor beta chains in this list originate from one sample, sequenced in a study of blood T cell repertoires in COVID-19. Profiled with immunoSEQ multiplex PCR; TCRdb holds only in-frame clones, not every one. The data contain around 14,000 clones, about nine tenths of them seen just once; the ten biggest clones take up 8.1%. The specimen was peripheral blood. Receptors originate from a human donor in a cohort sampled during active COVID-19.

The rearrangement joins TRBV27 to TRBJ1-2; TRBD1 agrees at 8 bases. J lost 6 bases, V lost 6 bases, and 15 bases had no gene match. Germline V CDR1 and CDR2: MNHEY, SMNVEV (reference sequence). The CDR3 has 16 amino acids. CDR3 nucleotide sequence: TGTGCCAGCAGCGTTACCCCGACAGGGGCCGGGCATGGCTACACCTTC. It translates to CASSVTPTGAGHGYTF.

The J gene is TRBJ1-2, the V gene TRBV6-5, with 10 bases fitting TRBD1. CDR1 is MNHEY, CDR2 SVGAGI, per germline. V lost 7 bases and J lost 4; bases outside the gene matches: 9. The CDR3 runs 15 residues. The CDR3 is CASKKGDRGPYGYTF. The DNA of the CDR3 is TGTGCCAGCAAGAAGGGGGACAGGGGCCCCTATGGCTACACCTTC.

The V gene is TRBV11-3, the J gene TRBJ2-5; a weak D match, TRBD1 (6 bases). V lost 3 bases and J 4 bases, leaving 15 bases between the germline ends. The CDR3 totals 15 residues. Germline CDR1 and CDR2: SGHNT and YENEEA. CDR3 nucleotides: TGTGCCAGCAGCTTGGGGACATTAGAGGGAGAGACCCAGTACTTC. Amino acids: CASSLGTLEGETQYF.

This clone was observed once. The V gene is TRBV6-5, the J gene TRBJ2-1, with a weak D call TRBD2 (5 bases). Trimming removed 4 bases from V and 3 bases from J, with 10 bases in between. CDR1 is MNHEY, CDR2 SVGAGI, per germline. The CDR3 covers 14 residues. CDR3 in DNA: TGTGCCAGCAGTTCCGTGGCGGGCTACAATGAGCAGTTCTTC. Encoded protein: CASSSVAGYNEQFF.

Here the CDR3 reads CASSSGGTNEQFF. The CDR3 DNA follows: TGTGCCAGTAGTTCGGGAGGCACCAATGAGCAGTTCTTC. The chain has TRBV19 and TRBJ2-1; 7 positions agree with TRBD2. The CDR3 sequence is 13 residues long. V dropped 5 bases and J dropped 6; count of bases not matched to a gene: 4. The germline V gene has CDR1 LNHDA and CDR2 SQIVND (reference sequence). The variable domain in full, completed from reference TRBV19 and TRBJ2-1, reads DGGITQSPKYLFRKEGQNVTLSCEQNLNHDAMYWYRQDPGQGLRLIYYSQIVNDFQKGDIAEGYSVSREKKESFPLTVTSAQKNPTAFYLCASSSGGTNEQFFGPGTRLTVL.

The V call is TRBV7-8, the J call TRBJ2-7; 8 nucleotides match TRBD1. After removal of 4 bases from V and 3 bases from J, the junction contained 8 bases not matched to a gene. The germline V gene encodes CDR1 SGHVS and CDR2 FQNEAQ. CDR3 length: 15 residues. CDR3: CASSSRDRIYYEQYF. CDR3 nucleotides: TGTGCCAGCAGCTCCCGGGACAGGATTTACTACGAGCAGTACTTC.

The V call is TRBV5-1, the J call TRBJ2-3; TRBD2 aligns across 12 bases. In germline, CDR1 is SGHRS, CDR2 YFSETQ. The length of the CDR3 is 16 residues. V lost 4 bases to trimming and J lost 5 bases; unmatched junction nucleotides: 8. The CDR3 here is CASSLLAGGEIDTQYF. As DNA, the CDR3 is TGCGCCAGCAGCCTACTAGCGGGGGGCGAGATAGATACGCAGTATTTT.

The rearrangement joins TRBV5-5 to TRBJ2-7; D call uncertain. Trimming took off 1 base at V and 3 bases at J, with 11 bases between the two ends. Germline V gene data show CDR1 as SGHKS and CDR2 as YYEKEE (reference sequence). This CDR3 has 14 residues. The CDR3: CASSLYYSIYEQYF. The DNA of the CDR3 is TGTGCCAGCAGCTTGTATTACAGCATCTACGAGCAGTACTTC.

The chain uses TRBV6-5 and TRBJ1-2, with D possibly TRBD1 on 5 matching bases. Trimming shortened V by 5 bases and J by 5 bases, and 12 bases separated the two germline ends. The germline gives CDR1 MNHEY, CDR2 SVGAGI. The CDR3 has 13 residues. CDR3 nucleotide sequence: TGTGCCAGCAGTAAATCGGAGGGGTATGGCTACACCTTC. Its translation is CASSKSEGYGYTF.

V usage is TRBV6-6 and J usage is TRBJ1-3; the D gene is possibly TRBD1 (6 bases). V shed 5 bases and J shed 4 bases, with 15 bases lying between them. CDR1 is MNHNY, CDR2 SVGAGI, per germline (reference sequence). The CDR3 has 15 residues. This CDR3 is CASSLKQGLGNTIYF. The CDR3 bases are TGTGCCAGCAGTCTGAAACAGGGACTAGGAAACACCATATATTTT.

This rearrangement joins TRBV11-1 to TRBJ1-3; D gene uncertain. Germline CDR1 and CDR2: SGHAT and FQDESV (reference sequence). The CDR3 runs 14 residues. V lost 2 bases and J 4 bases, leaving 9 bases between the germline ends. CDR3 nucleotide sequence: TGTGCCAGCAGCTTACCAGGCAGAGGAAACACCATATATTTT. Protein product: CASSLPGRGNTIYF.

This clone was detected once. The CDR3 sequence: CASSLDGFGLFF. CDR3 bases: TGTGCCAGCAGTCTCGATGGTTTCGGACTGTTTTTT. The rearrangement links TRBV28 to TRBJ1-4; no clear D. CDR1 and CDR2 (germline): MDHEN, SYDVKM. V was trimmed by 5 bases and J by 13 bases, leaving 14 bases between them. This CDR3 comprises 12 residues.

The chain recombines TRBV6-2 or TRBV6-3 with TRBJ2-1; 10 nucleotides align to TRBD2. This CDR3 is built from 18 residues. Germline V gene data show CDR1 as MNHEY and CDR2 as SVGEGT. V shed 0 bases and J 6 bases; nucleotides not matched to a gene: 11. CDR3 coding DNA: TGTGCCAGCAGTTACTCGAGGGCAGGTAGCGGGGGGTTCAATGAGCAGTTCTTC. Amino acids: CASSYSRAGSGGFNEQFF.

The V gene is TRBV19, the J gene TRBJ1-3; weak D call: TRBD1 (5 bases). The CDR3 spans 13 residues. Germline V gene sequence: CDR1 LNHDA, CDR2 SQIVND (reference sequence). Trimming cost V 6 bases and J 7 bases, with 13 bases left between them. This CDR3 is CASSLMGGNTIYF. For the CDR3, the DNA is TGTGCCAGTAGCCTGATGGGGGGGAACACCATATATTTT.

This CDR3 reads CASSYSTGQGAETQYF. In nucleotides, the CDR3 is TGTGCCAGCAGTTATAGCACCGGACAGGGGGCTGAGACCCAGTACTTC. The genes are TRBV6-5 and TRBJ2-5; 11 nucleotides agree with TRBD1. The CDR3 has 16 residues. CDR1 is MNHEY, CDR2 SVGAGI, per germline. V shed 3 bases, J shed 5 bases, and the junction held 8 bases outside the gene matches.

V and J are TRBV30 and TRBJ2-1, with D perhaps TRBD1 (6 bases). The CDR3 contains 15 residues. CDR1 and CDR2 from the germline V gene are GTSNPN and SVGIG (reference sequence). Trimming removed 0 bases from V and 4 bases from J, with 13 bases in between. CDR3 sequence (DNA): TGTGCCTGGAGTGTAAGTGGGGGCCCATACAATGAGCAGTTCTTC. It specifies CAWSVSGGPYNEQFF.

The chain employs TRBV2 and TRBJ2-1; 7 bases map to TRBD1. This CDR3 is 13 amino acids long. CDR1 and CDR2 from the germline V gene are SNHLY and FYNNEI. V lost 5 bases, J lost 8 bases, and 6 bases stayed unmatched. The CDR3 bases are TGTGCCAGCAGTCAACAGGGGTGGGATGAGCAGTTCTTC. Its protein product is CASSQQGWDEQFF.

In DNA, the CDR3 is TGCGCCAGCAGCCCATCGACAGGGACCGTAGTTGAGCAGTTCTTC. It yields the protein CASSPSTGTVVEQFF. The gene calls are TRBV5-1 and TRBJ2-1, with 7 bases aligning to TRBD1. CDR3 size: 15 residues. Per germline, CDR1 SGHRS and CDR2 YFSETQ. The ends lost 4 bases at V and 9 bases at J; junction bases unmatched: 13.

The V call is TRBV5-1, the J call TRBJ2-2, with TRBD2 matching 10 bases. The CDR3 length is 16 residues. Germline CDR1 SGHRS, CDR2 YFSETQ. The ends lost 0 bases at V and 7 bases at J; junction bases unmatched: 6. This CDR3 is CASSLVASGGVGELFF. The DNA for the CDR3 is TGCGCCAGCAGCTTGGTTGCTAGCGGGGGTGTCGGGGAGCTGTTTTTT.

As to this clone: One end of the junction is discordant with germline, which a read error may explain. The rearrangement uses TRBV18 and TRBJ1-4; D is unclear. Germline CDR1 reads KGHSH; CDR2 reads LQKENI. CDR3 length: 15 residues. In nucleotides, the CDR3 is TGTGCCAGCTCACCATCAGGACTGGGTAATAAAAAACTGTTTTTT. Translation: CASSPSGLGNKKLFF.

The genes are TRBV4-3 and TRBJ2-7; D ambiguous. The CDR3 has 14 amino acids. Looked up from germline, CDR1 is LGHNA and CDR2 is YSLEER. V was cut by 0 bases and J by 5 bases, with 11 bases left in between. The CDR3 DNA sequence: TGCGCCAGCAGCCAAGAAAGTAGAGCCCACGAGCAGTACTTC. Residues: CASSQESRAHEQYF.

The chain has TRBV4-2 and TRBJ2-5, with 8 nucleotides matching TRBD2. This CDR3 has 15 residues. CDR1 LGHNA and CDR2 YNFKEQ come from the germline V gene. V gave up 3 bases and J gave up 3 bases; unmatched junction bases: 6. DNA for the CDR3: TGTGCCAGCAGCCAGAGTAGCGGGAAAAAAGAGACCCAGTACTTC. Encoded protein: CASSQSSGKKETQYF.

This clone was observed once. The CDR3 DNA is TGCGCCAGCAGCTTGGATACAGGGGGCGGTTGGGATGAGCAGTTCTTC. Protein: CASSLDTGGGWDEQFF. The chain has TRBV5-1 and TRBJ2-1; 9 bases align to TRBD1. Germline loops: CDR1 SGHRS, CDR2 YFSETQ. After removal of 0 bases from V and 8 bases from J, the junction contained 9 bases not matched to a gene. This CDR3 spans 16 amino acids.